Listed here are 19 T cell receptor beta chains from one sample, sequenced in a study of blood T cell repertoires in COVID-19. Using immunoSEQ multiplex PCR, the repertoire was profiled, and TCRdb retains in-frame clones only, with some absent. In the table there are approximately 150,000 clones, around 84% of which are singletons. Source material: peripheral blood. The receptors originated from a woman in her 50s with acute or convalescent COVID-19.

The chain recombines TRBV25-1 with TRBJ2-2; 7 bases fit TRBD2. The CDR3 consists of 14 residues. V dropped 6 bases and J dropped 3; count of bases not matched to a gene: 4. CDR1 is MGHDK, CDR2 SYGVNS, per germline. The CDR3 sequence is CASSDRGDTGELFF. CDR3 nucleotides: TGTGCCAGCAGCGATCGGGGGGACACCGGGGAGCTGTTTTTT.

The gene calls are TRBV5-1 and TRBJ2-7, with 7 bases lining up with TRBD1. The V gene end was trimmed by 4 bases and the J gene end by 6 bases; junction bases not matched to a gene: 7. The CDR3 contains 13 residues. CDR1 and CDR2 from the germline V gene are SGHRS and YFSETQ. CDR3: CASSPVSGGEQYF. In nucleotides, the CDR3 is TGCGCCAGCAGCCCGGTGTCAGGGGGCGAGCAGTACTTC.

A note on this clone: The sample contains more than one DNA sequence encoding this CDR3. The chain recombines TRBV20-1 with TRBJ1-4; 7 bases map to TRBD1. Germline CDR1 reads DFQATT; CDR2 reads SNEGSKA (reference sequence). The CDR3 covers 14 residues. V lost 3 bases and J lost 4; bases outside the gene matches: 5. The CDR3 sequence: CSASGDRINEKLFF. DNA of the CDR3: TGCAGTGCTAGTGGGGACAGAATTAATGAAAAACTGTTTTTT.

This rearrangement joins TRBV6-5 to TRBJ1-3; 8 bases fit TRBD1. The CDR3 length is 14 residues. The germline V gene has CDR1 MNHEY and CDR2 SVGAGI. With 5 bases clipped from V and 3 bases from J, the junction kept 3 bases outside the gene matches. Here the CDR3 DNA reads TGTGCCAGCAGTACGACAGGGGTTGGAAACACCATATATTTT. As protein: CASSTTGVGNTIYF.

This chain connects TRBV5-5 to TRBJ1-5, with 9 nucleotides matching TRBD1. The CDR3 contains 16 residues. V trimming: 4 bases; J trimming: 1 base; junction bases outside the gene matches: 6. Germline values: CDR1 SGHKS, CDR2 YYEKEE (reference sequence). CDR3: CASSETGGDSNQPQHF. The CDR3 region has the DNA TGTGCCAGCAGCGAGACAGGGGGGGACAGCAATCAGCCCCAGCATTTT.

This clone was picked up one time. The gene calls are TRBV18 and TRBJ1-4; no clear D gene. The CDR3 totals 13 residues. Germline loops: CDR1 KGHSH, CDR2 LQKENI. V gave up 8 bases and J gave up 0 bases, with 7 bases separating them. The chain's CDR3 is CASPLTTNEKLFF. CDR3 nucleotide sequence: TGTGCCAGCCCCCTAACAACTAATGAAAAACTGTTTTTT.

The genes are TRBV18 and TRBJ2-1; perhaps TRBD2 as D (6 bases). V dropped 5 bases and J dropped 4 bases, with 15 bases sitting between them. From germline, CDR1 is KGHSH and CDR2 LQKENI. The CDR3 length is 15 residues. CDR3 loop: CASSITVGGYNEQFF. The CDR3 DNA reads as TGTGCCAGCTCAATAACAGTCGGGGGTTACAATGAGCAGTTCTTC. The full variable domain, its missing parts supplied by reference TRBV18 and TRBJ2-1, is NAGVMQNPRHLVRRRGQEARLRCSPMKGHSHVYWYRQLPEEGLKFMVYLQKENIIDESGMPKERFSAEFPKEGPSILRIQQVVRGDSAAYFCASSITVGGYNEQFFGPGTRLTVL.

The V gene is TRBV7-9, the J gene TRBJ2-3; 13 nucleotides agree with TRBD2. Germline trimming cut 6 bases from V and 4 bases from J; bases unmatched to any gene: 4. Germline V gene sequence: CDR1 SEHNR, CDR2 FQNEAQ (reference sequence). The CDR3 contains 15 residues. CDR3 sequence reads: CASRAGLAGPDTQYF. DNA of the CDR3: TGTGCCAGCAGAGCGGGACTAGCGGGGCCAGATACGCAGTATTTT.

In its sample, this clone was seen once. The rearrangement joins TRBV28 to TRBJ1-2; no clear D gene. V dropped 3 bases and J dropped 8 bases, with 7 bases sitting between them. The CDR3 is 11 residues long. Germline V gene data show CDR1 as MDHEN and CDR2 as SYDVKM. The CDR3 protein is CASSLSQGYTF. CDR3 bases: TGTGCCAGCAGTTTGTCTCAGGGCTACACCTTC.

V gene TRBV6-6 combines with J gene TRBJ2-5; perhaps TRBD1 as D (5 bases). V gave up 6 bases and J gave up 1 base, with 9 bases separating them. The CDR3 sequence is 13 residues long. Germline V gives CDR1 MNHNY, CDR2 SVGAGI (reference sequence). The CDR3 DNA reads TGTGCCAGCAGAACGACAGTCCAAGAGACCCAGTACTTC. Translated, it gives CASRTTVQETQYF.

The chain is built from TRBV7-2 and TRBJ2-3, with 8 bases lining up with TRBD2. The CDR3 is 16 amino acids. The germline CDR1 and CDR2 sequences are SGHTA and FQGNSA. Trimming took 2 bases from V and 2 from J; bases not matched to a gene: 6. CDR3 in DNA: TGTGCCAGCAGCTTACAACTAGCGGAGACCACAGATACGCAGTATTTT. Protein sequence: CASSLQLAETTDTQYF.

The rearrangement joins TRBV7-3 to TRBJ2-2; 7 bases are a match to TRBD1. The germline CDR1 and CDR2 sequences are SGHTA and FQGTGA. Trimming cost V 2 bases and J 0 bases; bases outside gene matches: 3. The CDR3 spans 16 residues. CDR3 DNA: TGTGCCAGCAGCTTATTAGGGACAGCGAACACCGGGGAGCTGTTTTTT. Protein: CASSLLGTANTGELFF.

This chain uses TRBV7-2 with TRBJ1-2; tentatively, D is TRBD1 (6 bases). The CDR3 runs 16 residues. Germline loops: CDR1 SGHTA, CDR2 FQGNSA. V lost 1 base to trimming and J lost 2 bases, with 14 bases between them. The CDR3 DNA reads TGTGCCAGCAGCTTAGGGGGGGGCAGGTGGAACTATGGCTACACCTTC. Its translation is CASSLGGGRWNYGYTF. Based on the CDR3 plus reference TRBV7-2 and TRBJ1-2, the full variable domain is GAGVSQSPSNKVTEKGKDVELRCDPISGHTALYWYRQSLGQGLEFLIYFQGNSAPDKSGLPSDRFSAERTGGSVSTLTIQRTQQEDSAVYLCASSLGGGRWNYGYTFGSGTRLTVV.

This chain joins TRBV19 and TRBJ2-1; D gene ambiguous. V was clipped by 4 bases and J by 1 base, with 14 bases between them. The CDR3 spans 16 residues. CDR1 and CDR2 from the germline V gene are LNHDA and SQIVND (reference sequence). CDR3 protein: CASSSLSTVSYNEQFF. The DNA of the CDR3 is TGTGCCAGTAGTAGTCTTTCCACAGTTTCCTACAATGAGCAGTTCTTC.

The chain uses TRBV9 and TRBJ1-1, with a possible D match to TRBD1 (5 bases). The CDR3 is 13 amino acids. Germline CDR1 and CDR2: SGDLS and YYNGEE. The V end was cut by 2 bases, the J end by 4 bases, with 9 bases between. CDR3 nucleotides: TGTGCCAGCAGCGTGACTAGGGGCACTGAAGCTTTCTTT. Translation: CASSVTRGTEAFF.

V gene TRBV24-1 combines with J gene TRBJ1-2; 10 bases are shared with TRBD1. The junction had 5 bases not matched to a gene; V was cut back by 9 bases and J by 8 bases. This CDR3 has 12 residues. Germline values: CDR1 KGHDR, CDR2 SFDVKD. CDR3: CATSRDRGGYTF. The CDR3 DNA sequence: TGTGCCACCTCCCGGGACAGGGGCGGCTACACCTTC.

The rearrangement joins TRBV7-6 to TRBJ1-2; D perhaps matches TRBD1 (6 bases). Per germline, CDR1 SGHVS and CDR2 FNYEAQ. Deletions cut 2 bases from V and 3 bases from J, with 13 bases between. CDR3 length: 15 residues. DNA for the CDR3: TGTGCCAGCAGCTTACAGGGGATGGTGGACTATGGCTACACCTTC. This encodes CASSLQGMVDYGYTF. Using reference TRBV7-6 and TRBJ1-2 for the parts outside the CDR3, the full variable domain is GAGVSQSPRYKVTKRGQDVALRCDPISGHVSLYWYRQALGQGPEFLTYFNYEAQQDKSGLPNDRFSAERPEGSISTLTIQRTEQRDSAMYRCASSLQGMVDYGYTFGSGTRLTVV.

The V call is TRBV28, the J call TRBJ1-2, with D possibly TRBD1 on 6 matching bases. The CDR3 has 13 amino acids. V lost 2 bases, J lost 2 bases, and 6 bases lay in between. Germline CDR1 is MDHEN and CDR2 is SYDVKM. CDR3: CASSLDRNYGYTF. The CDR3 nucleotides read TGTGCCAGCAGTTTAGACAGGAACTATGGCTACACCTTC.

This clone came up once. V and J are TRBV5-1 and TRBJ2-3, with 7 bases matching TRBD2. The V gene end was trimmed by 4 bases and the J gene end by 6 bases; junction bases not matched to a gene: 8. CDR1 and CDR2 (germline): SGHRS, YFSETQ. The CDR3 is 14 residues long. The CDR3 DNA follows: TGCGCCAGCAGCCGAGACGGGGGGAGTGATACGCAGTATTTT. Protein product: CASSRDGGSDTQYF.